This T cell receptor beta chain was found in a study of tumor and adjacent non-tumor tissue in lung cancer. Study results and caveats: Tumor TCR diversity, when higher, was linked to shorter survival.

Deletions cut 9 bases from V and 5 bases from J, with 9 bases between. There are 12 residues in the CDR3. Germline assignment: CDR1 KGHDR and CDR2 SFDVKD. The template was RNA from unsorted bulk tissue. This clonotype appeared a few times. Its antigen is still unknown. Three rounds of nested PCR, following a modified ARM-PCR protocol, produced the TCRbeta library. A single record per CDR3 protein comes from TCRdb applying MiXCR to the multiplex PCR reads. The sample consists of 200,000 to 250,000 distinct CDR3 sequences, about 76% of them appearing once. The origin of this receptor is a man aged 55-75 years with non-small cell lung cancer. The sample consisted of lung tumor tissue. The V call is TRBV24-1, the J call TRBJ2-2; D perhaps matches TRBD1 (5 bases). In DNA, the CDR3 is TGTGCCACCTCGACAGAGACCGGGGAGCTGTTTTTT. Translated, it gives CATSTETGELFF.